This TCR beta chain derives from a study of blood T cell repertoires in COVID-19. Across the study: Collection of acute and convalescent COVID-19 samples took place in the United States, Italy and Spain. PBMCs, B-cell-depleted T cells, or T cells provided the cDNA or gDNA that made up the material.

TCRdb keeps only in-frame clones here, not all; method: immunoSEQ multiplex PCR. The sample records 45,000 to 55,000 clones, around four fifths being singletons. The specimen sequenced was peripheral blood. This TCR was sampled from a human donor in a cohort sampled during active COVID-19.

The CDR3 sequence is CATSEPDRGLGTGELFF. The CDR3 DNA sequence: TGTGCCACCAGTGAACCGGACAGGGGGCTAGGTACCGGGGAGCTGTTTTTT. The V gene is TRBV24-1, the J gene TRBJ2-2; 11 bases are shared with TRBD1. Trimming took 4 bases from V and 5 from J; bases not matched to a gene: 8. The CDR3 has 17 amino acids. CDR1 is KGHDR and CDR2 is SFDVKD in the germline V gene.